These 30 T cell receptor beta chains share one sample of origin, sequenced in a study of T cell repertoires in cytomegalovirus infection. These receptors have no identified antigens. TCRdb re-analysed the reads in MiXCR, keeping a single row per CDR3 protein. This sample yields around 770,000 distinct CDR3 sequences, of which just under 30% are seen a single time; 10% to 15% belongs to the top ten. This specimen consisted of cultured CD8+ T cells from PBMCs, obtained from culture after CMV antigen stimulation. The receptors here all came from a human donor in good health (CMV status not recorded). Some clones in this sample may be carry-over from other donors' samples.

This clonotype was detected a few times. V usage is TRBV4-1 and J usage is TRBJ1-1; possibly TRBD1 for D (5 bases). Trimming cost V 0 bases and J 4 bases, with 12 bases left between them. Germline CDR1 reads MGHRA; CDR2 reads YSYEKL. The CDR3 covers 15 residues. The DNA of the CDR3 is TGCGCCAGCAGCCAAGATCAGGGTCGGGGCACTGAAGCTTTCTTT. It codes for CASSQDQGRGTEAFF.

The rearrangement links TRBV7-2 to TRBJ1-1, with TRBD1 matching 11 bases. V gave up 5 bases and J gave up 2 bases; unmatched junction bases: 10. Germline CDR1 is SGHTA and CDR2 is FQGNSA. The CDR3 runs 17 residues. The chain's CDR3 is CASSIRDRGYINTEAFF. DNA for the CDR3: TGTGCCAGCAGCATTCGGGACAGGGGGTACATCAACACTGAAGCTTTCTTT.

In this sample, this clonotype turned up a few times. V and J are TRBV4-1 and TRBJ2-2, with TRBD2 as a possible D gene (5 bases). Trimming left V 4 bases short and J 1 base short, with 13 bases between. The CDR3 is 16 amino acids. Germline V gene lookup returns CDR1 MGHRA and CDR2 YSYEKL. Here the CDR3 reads CASSRRGHQNTGELFF. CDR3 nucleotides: TGCGCCAGCAGCCGCCGCGGGCACCAGAACACCGGGGAGCTGTTTTTT.

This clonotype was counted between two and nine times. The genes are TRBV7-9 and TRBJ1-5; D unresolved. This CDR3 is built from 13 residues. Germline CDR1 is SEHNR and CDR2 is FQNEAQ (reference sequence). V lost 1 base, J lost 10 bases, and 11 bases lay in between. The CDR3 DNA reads TGTGCCAGCAGCTTAGAATCCGGCGATCCCCAGCATTTT. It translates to CASSLESGDPQHF.

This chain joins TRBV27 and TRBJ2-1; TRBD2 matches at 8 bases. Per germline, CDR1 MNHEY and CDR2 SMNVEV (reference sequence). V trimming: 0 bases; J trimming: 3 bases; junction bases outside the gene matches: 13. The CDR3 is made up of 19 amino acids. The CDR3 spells CASSLSLTKRGNYYNEQFF. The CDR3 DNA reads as TGTGCCAGCAGTTTATCCCTCACTAAGCGGGGGAACTACTACAATGAGCAGTTCTTC.

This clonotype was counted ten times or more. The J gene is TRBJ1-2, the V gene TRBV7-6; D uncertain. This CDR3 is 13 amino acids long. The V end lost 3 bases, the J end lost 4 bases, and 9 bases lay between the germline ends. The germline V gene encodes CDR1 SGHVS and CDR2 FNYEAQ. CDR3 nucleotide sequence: TGTGCCAGCAGCTTGGCGGGTTCCTATGGCTACACCTTC. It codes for CASSLAGSYGYTF.

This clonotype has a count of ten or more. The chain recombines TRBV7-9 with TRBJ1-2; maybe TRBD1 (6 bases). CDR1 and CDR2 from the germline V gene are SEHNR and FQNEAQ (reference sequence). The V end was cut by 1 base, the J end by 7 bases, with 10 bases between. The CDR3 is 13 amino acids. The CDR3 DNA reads TGTGCCAGCAGCTTAGACAGGGTAGCTGGCTACACCTTC. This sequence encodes CASSLDRVAGYTF.

The DNA for the CDR3 is TGTGCCAGCAGTGAATTAGGGGGCTCGCTAGGCATCCAAGAGACCCAGTACTTC. This codes for CASSELGGSLGIQETQYF. V and J are TRBV6-1 and TRBJ2-5; 7 bases are a match to TRBD1. J lost 1 base, V lost 2 bases, and 13 bases had no gene match. Germline CDR1 reads MNHNS; CDR2 reads SASEGT. The CDR3 runs 18 residues.

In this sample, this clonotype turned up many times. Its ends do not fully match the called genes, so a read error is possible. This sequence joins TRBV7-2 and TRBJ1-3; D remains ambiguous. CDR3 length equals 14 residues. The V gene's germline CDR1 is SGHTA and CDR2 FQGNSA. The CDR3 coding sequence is TGTGCCAGCAGCTTTCCCGGACCTGGGAACACCATATATTTT. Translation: CASSFPGPGNTIYF.

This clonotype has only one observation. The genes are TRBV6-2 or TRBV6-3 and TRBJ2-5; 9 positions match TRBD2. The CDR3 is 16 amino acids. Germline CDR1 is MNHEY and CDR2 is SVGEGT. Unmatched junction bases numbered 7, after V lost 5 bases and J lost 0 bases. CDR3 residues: CASSPIAGANQETQYF. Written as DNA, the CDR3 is TGTGCCAGCAGTCCCATAGCGGGGGCCAACCAAGAGACCCAGTACTTC.

CDR3 sequence: CASTDPRKYTGELFF. DNA for the CDR3: TGTGCCAGCACCGATCCTAGGAAATACACCGGGGAGCTGTTTTTT. The J gene is TRBJ2-2, the V gene TRBV7-2; D ambiguous. This CDR3 spans 15 amino acids. Trimming stripped 7 bases from V and 3 bases from J, with 15 bases between. Germline V gene data show CDR1 as SGHTA and CDR2 as FQGNSA.

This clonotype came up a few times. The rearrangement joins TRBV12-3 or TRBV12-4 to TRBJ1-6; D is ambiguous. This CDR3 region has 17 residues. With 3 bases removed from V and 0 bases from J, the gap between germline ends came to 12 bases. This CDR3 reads CASSFVLESSYNSPLHF. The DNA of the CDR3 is TGTGCCAGCAGTTTCGTCCTGGAGAGCTCCTATAATTCACCCCTCCACTTT.

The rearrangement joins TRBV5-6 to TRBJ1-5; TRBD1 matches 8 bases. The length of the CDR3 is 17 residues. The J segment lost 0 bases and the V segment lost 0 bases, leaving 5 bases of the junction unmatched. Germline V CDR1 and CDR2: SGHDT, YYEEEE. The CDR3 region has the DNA TGTGCCAGCAGCTTGGGACAGGGGTCCTATAGCAATCAGCCCCAGCATTTT. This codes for CASSLGQGSYSNQPQHF. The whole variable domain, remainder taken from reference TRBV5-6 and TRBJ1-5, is DAGVTQSPTHLIKTRGQQVTLRCSPKSGHDTVSWYQQALGQGPQFIFQYYEEEERQRGNFPDRFSGHQFPNYSSELNVNALLLGDSALYLCASSLGQGSYSNQPQHFGDGTRLSIL.

The CDR3 DNA reads TGTGCCAGCTCCCGGGACAGGGTACCCCAAGAGACCCAGTACTTC. Translation gives CASSRDRVPQETQYF. V and J are TRBV6-1 and TRBJ2-5, with 9 bases matching TRBD1. V shed 8 bases, J shed 1 base, and the junction held 8 bases outside the gene matches. The CDR3 loop spans 15 amino acids. Germline V gene sequence: CDR1 MNHNS, CDR2 SASEGT.

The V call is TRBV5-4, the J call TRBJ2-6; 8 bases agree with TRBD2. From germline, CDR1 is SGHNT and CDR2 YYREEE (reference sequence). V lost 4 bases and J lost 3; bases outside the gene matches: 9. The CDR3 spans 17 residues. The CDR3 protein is CASSPGAGAGGANVLTF. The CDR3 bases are TGTGCCAGCAGCCCCGGAGCGGGGGCAGGTGGGGCCAACGTCCTGACTTTC.

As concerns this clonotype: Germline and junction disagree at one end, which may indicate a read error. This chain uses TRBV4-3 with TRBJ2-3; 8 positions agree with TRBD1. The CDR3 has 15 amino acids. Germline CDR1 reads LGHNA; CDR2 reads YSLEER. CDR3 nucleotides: TGTGCCAGCAGCCCATGGACAGGGAGCACAGATACGCAGTATTTT. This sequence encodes CASSPWTGSTDTQYF.

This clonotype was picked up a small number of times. The CDR3 nucleotides read TGTGCCAGCAGCCCAAGGGACAGCGAATCCTACAATGAGCAGTTCTTC. Translated: CASSPRDSESYNEQFF. The rearrangement uses TRBV7-6 and TRBJ2-1; TRBD1 matches at 7 bases. The trim removed 5 bases at V and 1 base at J, leaving 8 bases unmatched. Germline V gene sequence: CDR1 SGHVS, CDR2 FNYEAQ. CDR3 length equals 16 residues.

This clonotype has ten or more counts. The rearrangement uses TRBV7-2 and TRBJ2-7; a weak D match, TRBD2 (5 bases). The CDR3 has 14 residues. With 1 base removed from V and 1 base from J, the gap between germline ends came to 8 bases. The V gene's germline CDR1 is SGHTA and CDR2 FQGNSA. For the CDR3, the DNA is TGTGCCAGCAGCTTAGATGAGGGATCCTACGAGCAGTACGTC. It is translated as CASSLDEGSYEQYV.

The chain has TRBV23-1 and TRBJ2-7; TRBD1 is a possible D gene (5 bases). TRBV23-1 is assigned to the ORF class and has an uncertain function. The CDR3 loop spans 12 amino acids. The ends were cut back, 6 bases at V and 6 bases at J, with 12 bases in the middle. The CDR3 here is CASRRTGGEQYF. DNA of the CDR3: TGCGCCAGCAGAAGAACAGGTGGCGAGCAGTACTTC.

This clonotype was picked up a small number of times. CDR3 region: CASSSSGRASEQYV. The CDR3 coding sequence is TGTGCCAGCAGTTCCTCCGGGAGGGCCTCCGAGCAGTACGTC. The V gene is TRBV6-1, the J gene TRBJ2-7, with 8 nucleotides matching TRBD2. In germline, CDR1 is MNHNS, CDR2 SASEGT. The CDR3 runs to 14 residues. V shed 5 bases and J 6 bases; nucleotides not matched to a gene: 9.

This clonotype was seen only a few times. The CDR3 protein is CAIQDGSEQYF. The CDR3 DNA sequence: TGTGCCATCCAAGACGGCAGCGAGCAGTACTTC. The chain joins TRBV10-3 to TRBJ2-7, with D uncertain. CDR1 and CDR2 (germline): ENHRY, SYGVKD. The CDR3 loop spans 11 amino acids. V shed 8 bases and J shed 6 bases, with 11 bases lying between them.

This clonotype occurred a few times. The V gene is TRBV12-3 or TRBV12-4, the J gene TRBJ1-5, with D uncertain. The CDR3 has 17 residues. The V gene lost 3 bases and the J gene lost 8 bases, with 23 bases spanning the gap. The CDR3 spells CASSFSVKEGNVKPQHF. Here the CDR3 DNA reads TGTGCCAGCAGTTTCAGTGTGAAGGAGGGCAATGTCAAGCCCCAGCATTTT.

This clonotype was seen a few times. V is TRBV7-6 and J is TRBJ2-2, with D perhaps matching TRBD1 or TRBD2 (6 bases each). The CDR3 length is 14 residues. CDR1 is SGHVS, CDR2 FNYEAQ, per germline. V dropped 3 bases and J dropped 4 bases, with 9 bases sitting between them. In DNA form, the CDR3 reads TGTGCCAGCAGCTTTAGGGGGGCCACCGGGGAGCTGTTTTTT. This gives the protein CASSFRGATGELFF. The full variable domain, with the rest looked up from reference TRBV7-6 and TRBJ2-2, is GAGVSQSPRYKVTKRGQDVALRCDPISGHVSLYWYRQALGQGPEFLTYFNYEAQQDKSGLPNDRFSAERPEGSISTLTIQRTEQRDSAMYRCASSFRGATGELFFGEGSRLTVL.

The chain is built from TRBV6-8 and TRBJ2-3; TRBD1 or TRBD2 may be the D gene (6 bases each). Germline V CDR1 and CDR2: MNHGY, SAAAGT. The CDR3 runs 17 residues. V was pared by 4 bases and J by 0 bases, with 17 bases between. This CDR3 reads CASSSPVGGSSTDTQYF. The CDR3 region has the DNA TGTGCCAGCAGTTCCCCGGTGGGGGGCTCCAGCACAGATACGCAGTATTTT.

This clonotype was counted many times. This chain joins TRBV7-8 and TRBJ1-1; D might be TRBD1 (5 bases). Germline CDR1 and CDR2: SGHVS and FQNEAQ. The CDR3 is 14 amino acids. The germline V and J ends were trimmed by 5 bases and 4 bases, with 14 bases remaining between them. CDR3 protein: CASSNPGFATEAFF. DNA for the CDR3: TGTGCCAGCAGCAATCCAGGGTTCGCCACTGAAGCTTTCTTT.

The DNA for the CDR3 is TGTGCCATCAGTGCGACAGGTAACACTGAAGCTTTCTTT. Translating it yields CAISATGNTEAFF. The genes are TRBV10-3 and TRBJ1-1; D may be TRBD1 (6 bases). Germline assignment: CDR1 ENHRY and CDR2 SYGVKD. V was trimmed by 4 bases and J by 2 bases, leaving 8 bases between them. This CDR3 has 13 residues.

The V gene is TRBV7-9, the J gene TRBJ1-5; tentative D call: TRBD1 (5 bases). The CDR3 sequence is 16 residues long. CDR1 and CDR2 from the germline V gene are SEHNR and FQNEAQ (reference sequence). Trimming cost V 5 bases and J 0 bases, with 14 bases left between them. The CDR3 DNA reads TGTGCCAGCAGCCCTAGGGACTTGTATAGCAATCAGCCCCAGCATTTT. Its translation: CASSPRDLYSNQPQHF.

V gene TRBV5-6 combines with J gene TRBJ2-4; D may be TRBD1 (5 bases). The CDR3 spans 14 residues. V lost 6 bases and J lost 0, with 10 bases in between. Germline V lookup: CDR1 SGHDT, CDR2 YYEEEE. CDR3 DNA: TGTGCCAGCACCACAGGTGTAGCCAAAAACATTCAGTACTTC. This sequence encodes CASTTGVAKNIQYF.

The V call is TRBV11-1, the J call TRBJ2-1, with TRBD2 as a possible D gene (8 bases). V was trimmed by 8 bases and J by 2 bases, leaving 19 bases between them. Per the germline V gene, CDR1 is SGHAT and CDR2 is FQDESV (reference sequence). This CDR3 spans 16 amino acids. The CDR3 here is CASGVGGGRTYNEQFF. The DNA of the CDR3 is TGTGCCAGCGGGGTAGGGGGCGGGAGGACCTACAATGAGCAGTTCTTC.

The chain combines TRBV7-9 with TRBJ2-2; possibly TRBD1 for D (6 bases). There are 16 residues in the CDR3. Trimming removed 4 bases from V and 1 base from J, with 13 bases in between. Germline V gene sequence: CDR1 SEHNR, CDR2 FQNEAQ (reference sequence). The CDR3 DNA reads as TGTGCCAGCAGCTCCCGACAGGCGAGGAACACCGGGGAGCTGTTTTTT. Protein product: CASSSRQARNTGELFF.